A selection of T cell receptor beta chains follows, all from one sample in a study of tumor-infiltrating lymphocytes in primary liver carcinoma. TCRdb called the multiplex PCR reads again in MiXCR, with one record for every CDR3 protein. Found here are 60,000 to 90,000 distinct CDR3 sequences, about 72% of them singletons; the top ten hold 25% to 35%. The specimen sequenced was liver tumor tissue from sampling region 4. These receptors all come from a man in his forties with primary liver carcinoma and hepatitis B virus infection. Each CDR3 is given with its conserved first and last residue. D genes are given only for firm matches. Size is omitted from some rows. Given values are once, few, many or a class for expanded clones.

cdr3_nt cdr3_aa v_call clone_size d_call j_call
TGTGCCAACAGCTTTGGTTGGGACAGGGTCGGCACCGGGGAGCTGTTTTTT CANSFGWDRVGTGELFF TRBV11-2 - TRBD1 TRBJ2-2
TGCGCCAGCAGTGAAGTGGGGACATGGGTCGCAGATACGCAGTATTTT CASSEVGTWVADTQYF TRBV4-1 - - TRBJ2-3
TGTGCCAGCAGTTACAACCTGGGGCCCTACGAGCAGTACTTC CASSYNLGPYEQYF TRBV6-5 - - TRBJ2-7
TGCAGCGGAACAACAAGCGGGATTCAAGTGCAGTACTTC CSGTTSGIQVQYF TRBV29-1 - TRBD2 TRBJ2-7
TGTGCCAGCAGTGACGCGCTCGGCGGGCAGTACTTC CASSDALGGQYF TRBV6-1 - - TRBJ2-7
TGCAGCGTCACCCCCGGACAAGATTATGGCTACACCTTC CSVTPGQDYGYTF TRBV29-1 - - TRBJ1-2
TGCAGTGTGCCCACCGGGACTAGTATCCACGAGCAGTACTTC CSVPTGTSIHEQYF TRBV29-1 - TRBD2 TRBJ2-7
TGTGCCAGCAGTACCCCAACAGGTTACGGGCAGTACTTC CASSTPTGYGQYF TRBV28 - - TRBJ2-7
TGTGCCTGGAGTCTAGGAGGCAGGGGTACCTACGAGGAGTACTTC CAWSLGGRGTYEEYF TRBV30 - - TRBJ2-7
TGCGCCAACCGCCCTACGGGTGTAGCAGGCGAGCAGTACTTC CANRPTGVAGEQYF TRBV12-3/TRBV12-4 - - TRBJ2-7
TGCAGCGTTTGGGCGGCGGGAGCGGGCCAGGAGACCCAGTACTTC CSVWAAGAGQETQYF TRBV29-1 - TRBD2 TRBJ2-5
TGTGCCAGCAGTTCTTTTGCAGACCTTTTACCTGGCTACACCTTC CASSSFADLLPGYTF TRBV28 many - TRBJ1-2
TGCAGCGCATCGGGACTAGCGGGATTCTACGAGCAGTACTTC CSASGLAGFYEQYF TRBV29-1 many TRBD2 TRBJ2-7
TGTGCCAGCAGTTCACGGGGACACGGTGGGGCCAACGTCCTGACTTTC CASSSRGHGGANVLTF TRBV28 few - TRBJ2-6
TGTGCCAGTAACTCAGAGGGGAACTATGGCTACGCCTTC CASNSEGNYGYAF TRBV11-2 - - TRBJ1-2
TGTGCCAGCAGTTACATGGGGGGGGCCGCAGATACGCAGTATTTT CASSYMGGAADTQYF TRBV6-5 many - TRBJ2-3
TGTGACATCAGATCAGGACAGGGGACCTACAATGAGCTGTTCTTC CDIRSGQGTYNELFF TRBV10-3 - TRBD1 TRBJ2-1
TGTGCCAGCAGTTTTGACGGGGTGGATACGCAATATTTT CASSFDGVDTQYF TRBV28 - - TRBJ2-3
TGTGGCAGCAGCGCCTCTCCAAGCTCCTACAATGAGCAGTTCTTC CGSSASPSSYNEQFF TRBV9 - - TRBJ2-1
TGCGCCAGCAGCATGACAAGTGGGGGCTCCTACGAGCAGTACTTC CASSMTSGGSYEQYF TRBV5-1 - - TRBJ2-7
TGCAGCGTTGGTAGCGGACGGGCAGCTTTCTTT CSVGSGRAAFF TRBV29-1 - - TRBJ1-1
TGTGCCAGCAGCTTAAGTGGTGCCTATGGGCAGTTCTTC CASSLSGAYGQFF TRBV11-2 - - TRBJ2-1
TGTGCCAGTAGTTACTCGACAGGGGGCGCAGATGCGCAGTATTTT CASSYSTGGADAQYF TRBV6-5 - TRBD1 TRBJ2-3
TGTGCCAGCAGCTTTTGGGGCCCCCATGAAAAACTGTTTTTT CASSFWGPHEKLFF TRBV11-2 - - TRBJ1-4
TGTGTCAGCAGCTTAGTTTATGACCCAGGGGATGGAAACACCATATATTTT CVSSLVYDPGDGNTIYF TRBV7-8 - - TRBJ1-3
TGTGCCAGCACCCAGGTAGCGGGCGCCACAGATACGCAGTATTTT CASTQVAGATDTQYF TRBV12-3/TRBV12-4 medium-sized TRBD2 TRBJ2-3
TGTGCCAGCATCTTAGGTGGGAGCGGGAGCTCTTATGAGCAGTCCTTC CASILGGSGSSYEQSF TRBV11-2 - TRBD2 TRBJ2-1
TGTGCCACCAACCATCAGGGGTCAGATACGCAGTATTTT CATNHQGSDTQYF TRBV24-1 - - TRBJ2-3
TGCGCCAGCGGCTTAGATGTGGGGGGTCTCACAGATATGCAGTATTTT CASGLDVGGLTDMQYF TRBV11-2 - - TRBJ2-3
TGCAGCATTCGGGCCCCTACCTACGAGCAGTATTTC CSIRAPTYEQYF TRBV29-1 - - TRBJ2-7
TGTGCCAGTAGTTTAGATGGCTGGGGTTTCTACGAGCAGTACTTC CASSLDGWGFYEQYF TRBV11-2 - - TRBJ2-7
TGTGCCAGCAGCTTATCGACAGGGGTCGGTTCACCCCTCCACTTT CASSLSTGVGSPLHF TRBV7-3 - TRBD1 TRBJ1-6
TGTGCCAGCAGTTCAGCGGGCCCCGGGAATGAACAGTCCTTC CASSSAGPGNEQSF TRBV11-2 - - TRBJ2-1
TGTGCTGGAGGGGCACGGGAGCCCGCAGATACACAGTGTTTT CAGGAREPADTQCF TRBV11-2 once - TRBJ2-3
TGCGCCAGCGGTTACCAAACTCCCACTGATACGCAGTATTTT CASGYQTPTDTQYF TRBV6-5 - - TRBJ2-3
TGTGCCAGCAGTGGGATGAGACAGGGGATACCCCTCCACTTT CASSGMRQGIPLHF TRBV12-3/TRBV12-4 once TRBD1 TRBJ1-6
TGCGCCAGCAGCCCAGTTATAAGCGGGAGTGGAGAGACCCAGTACTTC CASSPVISGSGETQYF TRBV4-1 many TRBD2 TRBJ2-5
TGTGCCAGCAGCCCTATTACCGACACCTACAATGAGCAGTTCTTC CASSPITDTYNEQFF TRBV14 - - TRBJ2-1
TGCGCCAGCAGCGAGGGACCCTCGGGGATTCAGTACTTC CASSEGPSGIQYF TRBV4-1 many - TRBJ2-4
TGTGCCGGCAGTGGAACCGGGACGGCAACCTACAATGAGCAGTTCTTC CAGSGTGTATYNEQFF TRBV6-2/TRBV6-3 few - TRBJ2-1